Listed here are 10 T cell receptor beta chains from one sample, sequenced in a study of patients and donors after allogeneic stem cell transplantation. MiXCR, applied by TCRdb to the RT-PCR reads, yields one record per CDR3 protein. The data contain some 880,000 distinct CDR3 sequences, more than 15% of them singletons. Sequenced sample: blood, either unsorted or a sorted T cell fraction (not recorded which). The receptor source for this set is a human donor who was either an allogeneic HSCT recipient or a stem cell or donor lymphocyte infusion donor (not recorded which). It is not recorded whose cells these are; they may come from a transplant donor.

In its sample, this clonotype was seen once. V and J are TRBV5-6 and TRBJ2-5; possibly TRBD1 for D (6 bases). This CDR3 is 14 amino acids long. The germline V and J ends were trimmed by 2 bases and 5 bases, with 13 bases remaining between them. The germline V gene encodes CDR1 SGHDT and CDR2 YYEEEE. Written as DNA, the CDR3 is TGTGCCAGCAGCTTTGGCAGGGGATGGGAGACCCAGTACTTC. The encoded protein is CASSFGRGWETQYF.

As to this clonotype: Relative to the germline gene, one junction end is altered; a read error may explain this. The CDR3 bases are TGTGCCAGCAGCTTATACGGGGGCTCCACAGATGCGCAGTATTTT. As protein: CASSLYGGSTDAQYF. This chain connects TRBV7-3 to TRBJ2-3; either TRBD1 or TRBD2 may supply D (6 bases each). This CDR3 comprises 15 residues. Germline V gene data show CDR1 as SGHTA and CDR2 as FQGTGA.

The sample holds a few counts of this clonotype. J is TRBJ2-3 and V is TRBV27, with no clear D. Germline CDR1 reads MNHEY; CDR2 reads SMNVEV (reference sequence). The CDR3 runs 14 residues. Trimming shortened V by 5 bases and J by 4 bases, and 13 bases separated the two germline ends. CDR3 loop: CASSPNLDSDTQYF. In nucleotides, the CDR3 is TGTGCCAGCAGTCCCAATTTAGACTCAGATACGCAGTATTTT.

The V call is TRBV9, the J call TRBJ2-1; the D gene could be TRBD1 or TRBD2 (5 bases each). CDR3 length equals 16 residues. Deletions cut 0 bases from V and 5 bases from J, with 15 bases between. CDR1 and CDR2 (germline): SGDLS, YYNGEE. The CDR3 DNA follows: TGTGCCAGCAGCGTAGGAGGGGAGAAAGGTAACAATGAGCAGTTCTTC. Translation: CASSVGGEKGNNEQFF. Full variable domain (rest looked up from reference TRBV9 and TRBJ2-1): DSGVTQTPKHLITATGQRVTLRCSPRSGDLSVYWYQQSLDQGLQFLIQYYNGEERAKGNILERFSAQQFPDLHSELNLSSLELGDSALYFCASSVGGEKGNNEQFFGPGTRLTVL.

This chain connects TRBV14 to TRBJ2-1, with D uncertain. Germline lookup yields CDR1 SGHDN and CDR2 FVKESK. CDR3 length: 16 residues. V was cut by 2 bases and J by 2 bases, with 13 bases left in between. CDR3 bases: TGTGCCAGCAGCCAATTTGCCGGTTCAACCTACAATGAGCAGTTCTTC. Translating gives CASSQFAGSTYNEQFF.

Ten or more counts support this clonotype. The chain employs TRBV29-1 and TRBJ2-7, with D possibly being TRBD1 (6 bases). From germline, CDR1 is SQVTM and CDR2 ANQGSEA. V was cut by 1 base and J by 0 bases, with 7 bases left in between. The CDR3 has 13 residues. This CDR3 is CSVEGGPSYEQYF. Here the CDR3 DNA reads TGCAGCGTTGAAGGGGGGCCCTCCTACGAGCAGTACTTC.

The V gene is TRBV11-3, the J gene TRBJ2-5; D is possibly TRBD2 (6 bases). The ends were cut back, 4 bases at V and 2 bases at J, with 14 bases in the middle. This CDR3 has 15 residues. CDR1 and CDR2 from the germline V gene are SGHNT and YENEEA. CDR3 DNA: TGTGCCAGCAGCTCCCCTGCGGGGCCTCAAGAGACCCAGTACTTC. It encodes CASSSPAGPQETQYF.

There are a few counts of this clonotype. The chain joins TRBV20-1 to TRBJ2-2; 7 nucleotides line up with TRBD1. Germline CDR1 reads DFQATT; CDR2 reads SNEGSKA (reference sequence). Trimming at V came to 6 bases and at J to 0 bases, leaving 4 bases not matched to a gene. The CDR3 sequence is 14 residues long. The CDR3 region is CSAKGQTNTGELFF. The CDR3, as DNA: TGCAGTGCGAAGGGACAGACGAACACCGGGGAGCTGTTTTTT.

There are a few counts of this clonotype. The rearrangement links TRBV6-1 to TRBJ1-4; D not resolved. V dropped 4 bases and J dropped 4 bases, with 7 bases sitting between them. The germline gives CDR1 MNHNS, CDR2 SASEGT. The CDR3 covers 13 residues. The CDR3 loop reads CASSGDHNEKLFF. CDR3 nucleotides: TGTGCCAGCAGTGGAGACCATAATGAAAAACTGTTTTTT.

A few counts support this clonotype. V gene TRBV4-3 combines with J gene TRBJ2-7, with 8 bases that match TRBD2. The CDR3 extends over 17 amino acids. V lost 0 bases to trimming and J lost 3 bases; unmatched junction nucleotides: 10. The V gene's germline CDR1 is LGHNA and CDR2 YSLEER. The CDR3 loop reads CASSQDLKRGRLYEQYF. The CDR3 nucleotides are TGCGCCAGCAGCCAAGATCTGAAGCGGGGGAGGCTCTACGAGCAGTACTTC.